The T cell receptor (beta chain) under discussion was sequenced for a study of blood T cell repertoires in COVID-19. The repertoire was sequenced with immunoSEQ multiplex PCR; TCRdb's copy has only in-frame clones and lacks some. The sample carries approximately 180,000 clones, roughly 84% recorded once. This clone was seen repeatedly, ten times or more. In Seattle, patients joined the study during active infection and were tracked longitudinally. The CDR3 has 16 amino acids. V shed 5 bases and J shed 0 bases, with 14 bases lying between them. Per germline, CDR1 MNHEY and CDR2 SVGEGT. The clonotype was recovered from a woman aged 40 to 50 with COVID-19, enrolled during active disease. Sequencing used peripheral blood. This chain links TRBV6-2 or TRBV6-3 with TRBJ1-3; D remains ambiguous. CDR3 sequence reads: CASSLEAPFSGNTIYF. For the CDR3, the DNA is TGTGCCAGCAGTCTTGAGGCCCCCTTCTCTGGAAACACCATATATTTT.